These 10 T cell receptor beta chains were sequenced from one sample in a study of blood T cell repertoires in COVID-19. This table comes from immunoSEQ multiplex PCR, and its TCRdb copy is limited to in-frame clones, with some not included. This table holds 250,000 or so clones, approximately 88% found once. The sample consisted of peripheral blood. The origin of the receptors is a woman in her twenties or thirties with COVID-19, enrolled during active disease.

This rearrangement joins TRBV5-4 to TRBJ2-3; 9 bases agree with TRBD2. Looked up from germline, CDR1 is SGHNT and CDR2 is YYREEE (reference sequence). The CDR3 extends over 13 amino acids. The trim removed 10 bases at V and 4 bases at J, leaving 7 bases unmatched. For the CDR3, the DNA is TGTGCCGGAAGCGGGGGGTGGTCAGATACGCAGTATTTT. This gives the protein CAGSGGWSDTQYF.

The count of this clone is one. The DNA for the CDR3 is TGCGCCAGCAGCCAAGTCCTGGCGGGGGGGCCTTCCAATGAGCAGTTCTTC. It specifies CASSQVLAGGPSNEQFF. V usage is TRBV4-3 and J usage is TRBJ2-1; 9 bases agree with TRBD2. The length of the CDR3 is 17 residues. Unmatched junction bases numbered 10, after V lost 1 base and J lost 6 bases. Germline values: CDR1 LGHNA, CDR2 YSLEER.

The CDR3 reads CASSHETSGRATDEQFF. Written as DNA, the CDR3 is TGTGCCAGCAGCCATGAGACTAGCGGGAGGGCCACGGATGAGCAGTTCTTC. V usage is TRBV3-1 (or the pseudogene TRBV3-2) and J usage is TRBJ2-1, with TRBD2 matching 14 bases. The CDR3 length is 17 residues. V dropped 3 bases and J dropped 8; count of bases not matched to a gene: 9. The germline CDR1 and CDR2 sequences are LGHDT and YNNKEL (reference sequence).

This chain links TRBV6-1 with TRBJ1-1; a weak D match, TRBD1 (5 bases). CDR3 length: 14 residues. Deletions cut 2 bases from V and 1 base from J, with 8 bases between. CDR1 is MNHNS, CDR2 SASEGT, per germline. CDR3 protein: CASSEQGENTEAFF. DNA of the CDR3: TGTGCCAGCAGTGAACAGGGCGAGAACACTGAAGCTTTCTTT.

The CDR3 sequence: CASSQDREETQYF. The CDR3 coding sequence is TGCGCCAGCAGCCAAGATAGGGAGGAGACCCAGTACTTC. The rearrangement links TRBV4-1 to TRBJ2-5, with D possibly matching TRBD2 (5 bases). The CDR3 totals 13 residues. V was clipped by 0 bases and J by 5 bases, with 7 bases between them. Germline loops: CDR1 MGHRA, CDR2 YSYEKL.

J is TRBJ2-5 and V is TRBV24-1; D is possibly TRBD2 (6 bases). The V end lost 4 bases, the J end lost 4 bases, and 12 bases lay between the germline ends. Germline loops: CDR1 KGHDR, CDR2 SFDVKD. This CDR3 region has 14 residues. The CDR3 bases are TGTGCCACCAGTGACTCCAGACTAGTAGAGACCCAGTACTTC. This gives the protein CATSDSRLVETQYF.

This chain links TRBV7-2 with TRBJ2-7; 9 nucleotides agree with TRBD1. This CDR3 spans 13 amino acids. Unmatched junction bases numbered 3, after V lost 5 bases and J lost 4 bases. Germline CDR1 reads SGHTA; CDR2 reads FQGNSA. The CDR3 DNA follows: TGTGCCAGCAGCCGGGACAGGGCTTACGAGCAGTACTTC. Protein: CASSRDRAYEQYF.

This rearrangement joins TRBV6-5 to TRBJ1-1; tentative D call: TRBD1 (6 bases). The CDR3 spans 14 residues. The V end lost 0 bases, the J end lost 7 bases, and 12 bases lay between the germline ends. The V gene's germline CDR1 is MNHEY and CDR2 SVGAGI. CDR3 DNA: TGTGCCAGCAGTTACTCGACCAGGGGTGGTGAAGCTTTCTTT. Residues: CASSYSTRGGEAFF.

The chain is built from TRBV24-1 and TRBJ1-5, with 8 positions matching TRBD1. This CDR3 is 16 amino acids long. The ends lost 4 bases at V and 1 base at J; junction bases unmatched: 5. Germline CDR1 reads KGHDR; CDR2 reads SFDVKD. The CDR3 nucleotides are TGTGCCACCAGTGAGAGAGGACAGGGCAGCAATCAGCCCCAGCATTTT. Translating it yields CATSERGQGSNQPQHF.

The genes are TRBV19 and TRBJ2-1; D may be TRBD2 (6 bases). The CDR3 loop spans 14 amino acids. Germline V gene data show CDR1 as LNHDA and CDR2 as SQIVND (reference sequence). With 3 bases removed from V and 3 bases from J, the gap between germline ends came to 9 bases. The CDR3 sequence is CASSIGSGYNEQFF. The CDR3, as DNA: TGTGCCAGTAGTATTGGTAGCGGCTACAATGAGCAGTTCTTC.